The 24 T cell receptor beta chains given below trace back to one sample, sequenced in a study of CD8 T cells in ankylosing spondylitis (dated by TCRdb to 2015 to 2018). The library relied on 5' RACE. Instrument used: Illumina HiSeq 2500. TCRdb ran its own pipeline on the public reads, namely fastp trimming at Q25 and MiXCR clone calling, and kept in-frame beta chains. Records with the same CDR3 protein are collapsed into one entry carrying the most frequent genes and DNA. In this sample the table shows 250,000 to 400,000 distinct CDR3 sequences, roughly 12% of which occur a single time. Roughly 9.5% of the sample rests with the top ten. Sequenced input: blood, either unsorted or a sorted T cell fraction (not recorded which). These receptor sequences come from a female donor with ankylosing spondylitis or in good health (not recorded which).

The table lists this clonotype with a few counts. The J gene is TRBJ2-2, the V gene TRBV5-1, with D perhaps matching TRBD1 (5 bases). The V gene's germline CDR1 is SGHRS and CDR2 YFSETQ. V lost 4 bases and J lost 0, with 10 bases in between. The CDR3 covers 15 residues. CDR3 amino acids: CASSIDSPNTGELFF. In nucleotides, the CDR3 is TGCGCCAGCAGCATAGACAGTCCGAACACCGGGGAGCTGTTTTTT.

This clonotype appeared many times. The chain combines TRBV2 with TRBJ1-1; no firm D call. Looked up from germline, CDR1 is SNHLY and CDR2 is FYNNEI. The CDR3 runs 11 residues. Trimming removed 8 bases at V and 3 bases at J, with 7 bases between. The CDR3, as DNA: TGTGCCAGCGGCAGCTACACTGAAGCTTTCTTT. This translates into CASGSYTEAFF.

This clonotype showed up many times. The rearrangement joins TRBV7-9 to TRBJ2-1, with 9 bases identical to TRBD1. The V gene end was trimmed by 7 bases and the J gene end by 8 bases; junction bases not matched to a gene: 12. CDR1 and CDR2 (germline): SEHNR, FQNEAQ (reference sequence). The CDR3 has 15 amino acids. The CDR3 region is CASTIGTGSGDEQFF. CDR3 bases: TGTGCCAGCACTATAGGGACAGGGTCTGGCGATGAGCAGTTCTTC.

The CDR3 here is CASSPGLAGGSDTQYF. The CDR3 DNA is TGTGCCAGCAGCCCTGGACTAGCGGGAGGTTCCGATACGCAGTATTTT. The J gene is TRBJ2-3, the V gene TRBV7-6; 14 nucleotides match TRBD2. This CDR3 contains 16 residues. With 5 bases clipped from V and 6 bases from J, the junction kept 7 bases outside the gene matches. Germline V gives CDR1 SGHVS, CDR2 FNYEAQ. Supplemented by reference TRBV7-6 and TRBJ2-3, the full variable domain reads GAGVSQSPRYKVTKRGQDVALRCDPISGHVSLYWYRQALGQGPEFLTYFNYEAQQDKSGLPNDRFSAERPEGSISTLTIQRTEQRDSAMYRCASSPGLAGGSDTQYFGPGTRLTVL.

This clonotype was counted at least ten times. This chain connects TRBV29-1 to TRBJ2-4; D not certain. Trimming pared 5 bases from V and 6 bases from J, leaving 11 bases between. Germline V gene lookup returns CDR1 SQVTM and CDR2 ANQGSEA. This CDR3 has 12 residues. DNA of the CDR3: TGCAGCGTTTTCCTGGGGTTAAACATTCAGTACTTC. The encoded protein is CSVFLGLNIQYF.

About this clonotype: A much larger clone is a single base away; this may be a read error. The CDR3 end shows no conserved phenylalanine or tryptophan, and so a read error is likely. The chain links TRBV11-2 to TRBJ2-3, with 8 nucleotides matching TRBD2. This CDR3 has 15 amino acids. Germline V lookup: CDR1 SGHAT, CDR2 FQNNGV. The trim removed 3 bases at V and 3 bases at J, leaving 5 bases unmatched. The CDR3 spells CASSFGTRITDTQYI. CDR3 DNA sequence: TGTGCCAGCAGCTTCGGGACTAGGATTACAGATACGCAGTATATT.

Turning to this clonotype: This may come from a read error, since a much larger clone is one base off. CDR3 sequence reads: CASSLDYFGSDTQYF. The CDR3 coding sequence is TGTGCCAGCAGCCTGGATTACTTTGGCTCAGATACGCAGTATTTT. The gene calls are TRBV7-9 and TRBJ2-3, with D uncertain. In germline, CDR1 is SEHNR, CDR2 FQNEAQ (reference sequence). V lost 5 bases to trimming and J lost 4 bases, with 16 bases between them. The CDR3 contains 15 residues.

This clonotype has ten or more counts. The rearrangement joins TRBV10-3 to TRBJ1-4, with unresolved D. This CDR3 spans 14 amino acids. The ends were cut back, 3 bases at V and 3 bases at J, with 8 bases in the middle. Germline loops: CDR1 ENHRY, CDR2 SYGVKD. The CDR3 region is CAISERDPNEKLFF. The CDR3 region has the DNA TGTGCCATCAGTGAACGGGATCCTAATGAAAAACTGTTTTTT.

In its sample, this clonotype was seen many times. The chain carries TRBV5-6 and TRBJ2-3; 8 nucleotides match TRBD2. Germline loops: CDR1 SGHDT, CDR2 YYEEEE. V lost 1 base, J lost 4 bases, and 5 bases stayed unmatched. This CDR3 comprises 15 residues. CDR3 DNA: TGTGCCAGCAGCTTGTCTGGGACTAGTTCAGATACGCAGTATTTT. Its protein product is CASSLSGTSSDTQYF.

This clonotype occurred many times. The genes are TRBV3-1 and TRBJ1-5, with D maybe TRBD1 (5 bases). V lost 1 base to trimming and J lost 7 bases, with 8 bases between them. The CDR3 is 13 residues long. The germline gives CDR1 LGHDT, CDR2 YNNKEL (reference sequence). The CDR3 spells CASSQARDQPQHF. CDR3 sequence (DNA): TGTGCCAGCAGCCAAGCGAGGGACCAGCCCCAGCATTTT.

The V call is TRBV20-1, the J call TRBJ2-2; the D gene is possibly TRBD1 (5 bases). The CDR3 is 16 amino acids. Trimming removed 2 bases from V and 5 bases from J, with 18 bases in between. Germline-derived CDR1 and CDR2 are DFQATT and SNEGSKA (reference sequence). CDR3 bases: TGCAGTGCTAGATCTCAGGGCGTCCCAGGGACCGGGGAGCTGTTTTTT. Its translation is CSARSQGVPGTGELFF.

The chain recombines TRBV7-2 with TRBJ1-2; tentatively, D is TRBD1 (5 bases). Trimming shortened V by 0 bases and J by 6 bases, and 20 bases separated the two germline ends. Germline CDR1 SGHTA, CDR2 FQGNSA. This CDR3 has 17 residues. CDR3 sequence reads: CASSLAPRAPDVDGYTF. The CDR3 DNA is TGTGCCAGCAGCTTAGCACCCAGGGCTCCAGATGTTGATGGCTACACCTTC.

Note on this clonotype: An end of the junction does not agree with germline; a read error may underlie this. This chain joins TRBV20-1 and TRBJ2-3, with D maybe TRBD2 (6 bases). Germline V gene data show CDR1 as DFQATT and CDR2 as SNEGSKA (reference sequence). The CDR3 consists of 13 residues. Here the CDR3 reads CSARLPGADTQCF. CDR3 bases: TGCAGTGCTCGCCTACCGGGAGCAGATACGCAGTGTTTT.

This clonotype was recorded many times. The chain links TRBV11-2 to TRBJ2-7, with D perhaps matching TRBD1 or TRBD2 (6 bases each). V lost 4 bases and J 2 bases, leaving 12 bases between the germline ends. CDR3 size: 14 residues. The germline V gene has CDR1 SGHAT and CDR2 FQNNGV. The CDR3 region is CASSSSGGTYEQYF. The CDR3 DNA reads TGTGCCAGCAGCTCATCCGGGGGCACCTACGAGCAGTACTTC.

The rearrangement links TRBV28 to TRBJ1-2; no definite D call. Trimming removed 6 bases from V and 8 bases from J, with 10 bases in between. The CDR3 contains 11 residues. Germline CDR1 MDHEN, CDR2 SYDVKM. The CDR3 sequence: CASRLRRGYTF. The CDR3 DNA is TGTGCCAGCAGGCTCAGGCGCGGCTACACCTTC.

This clonotype came up many times. V is TRBV4-3 and J is TRBJ2-1; unclear D gene. CDR1 is LGHNA, CDR2 YSLEER, per germline. The CDR3 covers 14 residues. V was clipped by 0 bases and J by 7 bases, with 10 bases between them. CDR3 protein: CASSQDDRPNEQFF. The CDR3 nucleotides are TGCGCCAGCAGCCAAGATGATAGGCCGAATGAGCAGTTCTTC.

The genes are TRBV19 and TRBJ2-1; 11 bases fit TRBD1. The CDR3 runs to 17 residues. The germline gives CDR1 LNHDA, CDR2 SQIVND (reference sequence). V trimming: 3 bases; J trimming: 0 bases; junction bases outside the gene matches: 4. The DNA of the CDR3 is TGTGCCAGTAGTATTTTCGGACAGGGGGCCTCCTACAATGAGCAGTTCTTC. It translates to CASSIFGQGASYNEQFF.

This chain joins TRBV6-5 and TRBJ1-5; D might be TRBD1 (5 bases). The CDR3 length is 13 residues. Deletions cut 2 bases from V and 7 bases from J, with 9 bases between. Germline V CDR1 and CDR2: MNHEY, SVGAGI. For the CDR3, the DNA is TGTGCCAGCAGTTACGGACGGGGCCAGCCCCAGCATTTT. Translating it yields CASSYGRGQPQHF.

This clonotype showed up many times. The chain has TRBV7-8 and TRBJ2-1, with 7 positions matching TRBD1. Germline CDR1 SGHVS, CDR2 FQNEAQ. The CDR3 runs to 13 residues. With 3 bases clipped from V and 4 bases from J, the junction kept 0 bases outside the gene matches. The CDR3 sequence: CASSFRGYNEQFF. The CDR3 nucleotides read TGTGCCAGCAGCTTCAGGGGGTACAATGAGCAGTTCTTC.

The gene calls are TRBV6-6 and TRBJ2-1, with D possibly matching TRBD1 (6 bases). The V end was cut by 8 bases, the J end by 9 bases, with 17 bases between. The CDR3 is made up of 13 amino acids. Looked up from germline, CDR1 is MNHNY and CDR2 is SVGAGI (reference sequence). The CDR3 protein is CASDEGTITEQFF. The CDR3 DNA is TGTGCCAGCGACGAGGGGACAATCACTGAGCAGTTCTTC.

This clonotype occurred many times. The gene calls are TRBV5-1 and TRBJ2-1; D is possibly TRBD2 (6 bases). The CDR3 is 15 residues long. V shed 7 bases and J shed 9 bases, with 23 bases lying between them. CDR1 SGHRS and CDR2 YFSETQ come from the germline V gene. This chain's CDR3 is CASRSRDSVFGEQFF. The CDR3 nucleotides are TGCGCCAGCCGTTCCCGGGACTCCGTATTTGGTGAGCAGTTCTTC. Using reference TRBV5-1 and TRBJ2-1 for the parts outside the CDR3, the full variable domain is KAGVTQTPRYLIKTRGQQVTLSCSPISGHRSVSWYQQTPGQGLQFLFEYFSETQRNKGNFPGRFSGRQFSNSRSEMNVSTLELGDSALYLCASRSRDSVFGEQFFGPGTRLTVL.

This clonotype was seen at least ten times. This chain joins TRBV3-1 and TRBJ2-1; perhaps TRBD1 as D (6 bases). Germline V CDR1 and CDR2: LGHDT, YNNKEL (reference sequence). The CDR3 spans 13 residues. V gave up 2 bases and J gave up 16 bases, with 18 bases separating them. CDR3 loop: CASSQRAQGIQFF. CDR3 nucleotides: TGTGCCAGCAGCCAAAGAGCGCAGGGGATCCAATTCTTC.

This clonotype was detected many times. The J gene is TRBJ1-5, the V gene TRBV12-3 or TRBV12-4; perhaps TRBD1 as D (5 bases). The CDR3 spans 14 residues. Trimming took 6 bases from V and 5 from J, leaving 14 bases between them. In DNA, the CDR3 is TGTGCCAGCAGCGGTCGAGGGGCGTATCAGCCCCAGCATTTT. This codes for CASSGRGAYQPQHF.

This clonotype was observed many times. The genes are TRBV7-2 and TRBJ2-1; 10 nucleotides line up with TRBD2. Trimming cost V 4 bases and J 8 bases; bases outside gene matches: 8. The CDR3 extends over 15 amino acids. Germline CDR1 reads SGHTA; CDR2 reads FQGNSA. As DNA, the CDR3 is TGTGCCAGCAGCTCTACTAGCGGGGCCCTGGATGAGCAGTTCTTC. Protein product: CASSSTSGALDEQFF.